Below, 18 T cell receptor beta chains from the same sample are listed, as sequenced in a study of blood T cell repertoires in COVID-19. The protocol was immunoSEQ multiplex PCR, while the TCRdb copy is restricted to in-frame clones and leaves out a portion. The sample yields 200,000 to 250,000 clones, about 86% seen once. Sequenced input: PBMCs or T cells enriched from blood (not recorded which). The receptors here all came from a woman between 45 and 60 years old with acute COVID-19.

The V gene is TRBV28, the J gene TRBJ1-1; weak D call: TRBD1 (5 bases). The V gene lost 6 bases and the J gene lost 11 bases, with 13 bases spanning the gap. The length of the CDR3 is 11 residues. CDR1 and CDR2 (germline): MDHEN, SYDVKM. The CDR3 loop is CASSSDTRAFF. CDR3 nucleotides: TGTGCCAGCAGCTCGGACACTCGGGCTTTCTTT.

The chain links TRBV4-1 to TRBJ2-7, with TRBD2 matching over 10 bases. This CDR3 has 15 amino acids. V was clipped by 6 bases and J by 2 bases; unmatched bases: 7. CDR1 and CDR2 from the germline V gene are MGHRA and YSYEKL. The CDR3, as DNA: TGCGCCAGCAGAAAAGGGCTAGCGGGGGCCTACGAGCAGTACTTC. Translated, it gives CASRKGLAGAYEQYF.

The chain uses TRBV7-8 and TRBJ1-4; a possible D gene is TRBD1 (6 bases). CDR1 is SGHVS, CDR2 FQNEAQ, per germline. The length of the CDR3 is 15 residues. V was trimmed by 5 bases and J by 3 bases, leaving 13 bases between them. Written as DNA, the CDR3 is TGTGCCAGCAGCGCTAACAGGGTAGCTAATGAAAAACTGTTTTTT. Protein product: CASSANRVANEKLFF.

The CDR3 loop is CASNRDRGSYTF. The DNA of the CDR3 is TGTGCCAGCAACCGGGACAGGGGGAGCTACACCTTC. The chain employs TRBV7-9 and TRBJ1-2; 11 positions match TRBD1. Trimming took 7 bases from V and 9 from J; bases not matched to a gene: 4. CDR3 size: 12 residues. Germline CDR1 reads SEHNR; CDR2 reads FQNEAQ (reference sequence). Using reference TRBV7-9 and TRBJ1-2 for the parts outside the CDR3, the full variable domain is DTGVSQNPRHKITKRGQNVTFRCDPISEHNRLYWYRQTLGQGPEFLTYFQNEAQLEKSRLLSDRFSAERPKGSFSTLEIQRTEQGDSAMYLCASNRDRGSYTFGSGTRLTVV.

V is TRBV5-1 and J is TRBJ1-2, with D perhaps TRBD1 (6 bases). V dropped 4 bases and J dropped 4 bases, with 17 bases sitting between them. The CDR3 covers 15 residues. Germline V gives CDR1 SGHRS, CDR2 YFSETQ. The chain's CDR3 is CASSLDQTGTYGYTF. CDR3 sequence (DNA): TGCGCCAGCAGCCTGGACCAGACAGGAACCTATGGCTACACCTTC.

The chain carries TRBV19 and TRBJ2-7; possibly TRBD2 for D (7 bases). V shed 6 bases and J shed 2 bases, with 14 bases lying between them. Germline CDR1 reads LNHDA; CDR2 reads SQIVND (reference sequence). This CDR3 contains 14 residues. DNA of the CDR3: TGTGCCAGTAGGGAACAGGGAGGGACCTACGAGCAGTACTTC. Translation: CASREQGGTYEQYF.

This clone was seen once. The genes are TRBV7-3 and TRBJ1-2, with D tentatively TRBD1 (5 bases). The CDR3 is 13 residues long. V lost 2 bases and J lost 6, with 10 bases in between. Germline values: CDR1 SGHTA, CDR2 FQGTGA. CDR3 nucleotides: TGTGCCAGCAGCTTAGACAGATTCAATGGCTACACCTTC. It specifies CASSLDRFNGYTF. The variable domain in full, with the rest retrieved from reference TRBV7-3 and TRBJ1-2, is GAGVSQTPSNKVTEKGKYVELRCDPISGHTALYWYRQSLGQGPEFLIYFQGTGAADDSGLPNDRFFAVRPEGSVSTLKIQRTERGDSAVYLCASSLDRFNGYTFGSGTRLTVV.

The chain links TRBV9 to TRBJ2-1; TRBD2 matches 8 bases. The V gene end was trimmed by 0 bases and the J gene end by 6 bases; junction bases not matched to a gene: 5. From germline, CDR1 is SGDLS and CDR2 YYNGEE. The CDR3 consists of 15 residues. The CDR3 reads CASSVAGGAGNEQFF. The CDR3 DNA reads as TGTGCCAGCAGCGTAGCGGGAGGGGCGGGCAATGAGCAGTTCTTC.

The gene calls are TRBV20-1 and TRBJ1-2; D call uncertain. This CDR3 has 11 residues. Trimming removed 4 bases from V and 2 bases from J, with 5 bases in between. In germline, CDR1 is DFQATT, CDR2 SNEGSKA (reference sequence). The CDR3 DNA follows: TGCAGTGCTATACAGAACTATGGCTACACCTTC. Translated, it gives CSAIQNYGYTF.

The CDR3 DNA sequence: TGCGCCAGCAGCCCATCTCCGGGACAGGGGCCCTTGAGCAATCAGCCCCAGCATTTT. This gives the protein CASSPSPGQGPLSNQPQHF. The J gene is TRBJ1-5, the V gene TRBV5-1, with 10 bases identical to TRBD1. V lost 4 bases, J lost 1 base, and 14 bases stayed unmatched. Per germline, CDR1 SGHRS and CDR2 YFSETQ. The CDR3 spans 19 residues.

J is TRBJ2-3 and V is TRBV7-9, with 14 bases that match TRBD2. Losses at the gene ends were 5 bases for V and 5 bases for J; bases not matched to a gene: 6. Germline CDR1 reads SEHNR; CDR2 reads FQNEAQ (reference sequence). This CDR3 has 16 amino acids. The CDR3 protein is CASSPGLAGALDTQYF. The CDR3 nucleotides are TGTGCCAGCAGCCCGGGACTAGCGGGAGCATTAGATACGCAGTATTTT.

The genes are TRBV5-1 and TRBJ2-7, with D unclear. The germline V and J ends were trimmed by 3 bases and 2 bases, with 6 bases remaining between them. Germline V gives CDR1 SGHRS, CDR2 YFSETQ. CDR3 length equals 12 residues. CDR3 sequence (DNA): TGCGCCAGCAGCTCGGAGACCTACGAGCAGTACTTC. It encodes CASSSETYEQYF.

This clone is a singleton in its sample. CDR3 DNA sequence: TGTGCCAGCAGCTTAGGTCCCGGGACAGGGTCCGGGGAGCTGTTTTTT. It is translated as CASSLGPGTGSGELFF. V and J are TRBV7-3 and TRBJ2-2, with TRBD1 identical over 9 bases. V gave up 2 bases and J gave up 6 bases; unmatched junction bases: 7. The germline CDR1 and CDR2 sequences are SGHTA and FQGTGA. The length of the CDR3 is 16 residues.

The CDR3 sequence is CASSLVTEYNEQFF. CDR3 bases: TGCGCCAGCAGCTTGGTGACAGAGTACAATGAGCAGTTCTTC. The chain is built from TRBV5-1 and TRBJ2-1; a weak D match, TRBD1 (5 bases). Germline assignment: CDR1 SGHRS and CDR2 YFSETQ. This CDR3 comprises 14 residues. With 0 bases removed from V and 4 bases from J, the gap between germline ends came to 8 bases.

This chain uses TRBV27 with TRBJ1-1, with no clear D. This CDR3 contains 15 residues. Trimming pared 0 bases from V and 4 bases from J, leaving 12 bases between. CDR1 is MNHEY, CDR2 SMNVEV, per germline (reference sequence). The CDR3: CASSLSGSVGTEAFF. In nucleotides, the CDR3 is TGTGCCAGCAGTTTATCGGGGAGCGTAGGCACTGAAGCTTTCTTT.

CDR3 DNA: TGCGCCAGCAGCTTGGTCGGCGGAACCGGGGAGCTGTTTTTT. This codes for CASSLVGGTGELFF. This sequence joins TRBV5-1 and TRBJ2-2; no reliable D call. V lost 0 bases and J 5 bases, leaving 8 bases between the germline ends. Looked up from germline, CDR1 is SGHRS and CDR2 is YFSETQ. This CDR3 is built from 14 residues.

The chain carries TRBV28 and TRBJ2-3; D call uncertain. Germline assignment: CDR1 MDHEN and CDR2 SYDVKM. Between the trimmed V and J ends, which lost 4 bases and 2 bases, there was a span of 7 bases. The CDR3 consists of 13 residues. The CDR3: CASSSTDTDTQYF. The CDR3 nucleotides are TGTGCCAGCAGTTCTACAGACACAGATACGCAGTATTTT.

This clone was seen only once. The rearrangement uses TRBV19 and TRBJ2-1, with TRBD2 identical over 7 bases. Germline values: CDR1 LNHDA, CDR2 SQIVND (reference sequence). This CDR3 contains 15 residues. With V trimmed by 6 bases and J by 2 bases, 7 bases remained unmatched. CDR3 loop: CASSISGFPYNEQFF. The CDR3 nucleotides read TGTGCCAGTAGCATTAGCGGGTTCCCCTACAATGAGCAGTTCTTC.